These 9 T cell receptor beta chains share one sample of origin, sequenced in a study of T cell clonality in common variable immunodeficiency. Only in-frame clones appear in the TCRdb table, and some are missing; sequencing was by immunoSEQ multiplex PCR. The data show roughly 38,000 clones, with none appearing a single time. Sequencing was performed on peripheral blood mononuclear cells. The receptors were gathered from a person aged 18-70 years in good health.

This clone was seen repeatedly, ten times or more. The read comes to an end 3 residues before the CDR3 does, leaving the germline J gene to fill in the end. The V call is TRBV28, the J call TRBJ1-6; no clear D gene. Germline lookup yields CDR1 MDHEN and CDR2 SYDVKM. V dropped 5 bases and J dropped 10 bases, with 18 bases sitting between them. This CDR3 comprises 15 residues. Here the CDR3 reads CASSPTRRRQSPLHF. CDR3 DNA (partial): TGTGCCAGCAGTCCCACCAGGAGGCGCCAATCACCC. Based on the CDR3 plus reference TRBV28 and TRBJ1-6, the full variable domain is DVKVTQSSRYLVKRTGEKVFLECVQDMDHENMFWYRQDPGLGLRLIYFSYDVKMKEKGDIPEGYSVSREKKERFSLILESASTNQTSMYLCASSPTRRRQSPLHFGNGTRLTVT.

This clone appeared many times. The read terminates 3 residues ahead of where the CDR3 ends, so the germline J gene completes it. The rearrangement joins TRBV20-1 to TRBJ2-1, with 14 positions matching TRBD2. The CDR3 has 14 amino acids. V trimming: 2 bases; J trimming: 9 bases; junction bases outside the gene matches: 3. Per germline, CDR1 DFQATT and CDR2 SNEGSKA (reference sequence). The DNA read from the CDR3 is TGCAGTGCTAGAAAGACTAGCGGGAGGGTTGAG. Translation gives CSARKTSGRVE. From start to end, the CDR3 is CSARKTSGRVEQFF.

This clone was seen many times. The part of the CDR3 DNA that was read is TGTGCCAGCAGTGAGCGGGAGGGTGGCAATGAG. It translates to CASSEREGGNE. The whole CDR3 protein is CASSEREGGNEQFF. This chain uses TRBV6-4 with TRBJ2-1; TRBD2 aligns across 9 bases. The read terminates 3 residues ahead of where the CDR3 ends, so the germline J gene completes it. This CDR3 region has 14 residues. Germline CDR1 MRHNA, CDR2 SNTAGT. V was pared by 3 bases and J by 6 bases, with 3 bases of the junction left unmatched.

This clone came up many times. The read is 3 residues too short to cover the CDR3 end, so that end is filled in from the germline J gene. The chain combines TRBV2 with TRBJ1-4; TRBD1 is a possible D gene (6 bases). Germline assignment: CDR1 SNHLY and CDR2 FYNNEI. There are 15 residues in the CDR3. V lost 6 bases, J lost 7 bases, and 18 bases lay in between. Partial CDR3 DNA: TGTGCCAGCAGGGGGGGGCGGCGCTTCGGTGAAAAA. It encodes CASRGGRRFGEK. The entire CDR3 protein is CASRGGRRFGEKLFF. Filled out from reference TRBV2 and TRBJ1-4, the complete variable domain reads EPEVTQTPSHQVTQMGQEVILRCVPISNHLYFYWYRQILGQKVEFLVSFYNNEISEKSEIFDDQFSVERPDGSNFTLKIRSTKLEDSAMYFCASRGGRRFGEKLFFGSGTQLSVL.

This clone has a count of ten or more. The CDR3 is cut off 3 residues early in the read; its end comes from the germline J gene. The chain links TRBV18 to TRBJ1-1; 11 bases match TRBD1. Germline trimming cut 3 bases from V and 4 bases from J; bases unmatched to any gene: 7. The CDR3 is made up of 16 amino acids. In germline, CDR1 is KGHSH, CDR2 LQKENI. The sequenced CDR3 bases are TGTGCCAGCTCACCCGGGACAGGGGGTCAATTCACTGAA. Residues: CASSPGTGGQFTE. In full, the CDR3 is CASSPGTGGQFTEAFF.

This clone occurred many times. The CDR3 is cut off 3 residues early in the read; its end comes from the germline J gene. V usage is TRBV29-1 and J usage is TRBJ1-2; weak D call: TRBD1 (6 bases). V gave up 4 bases and J gave up 0 bases, with 21 bases separating them. Germline CDR1 is SQVTM and CDR2 is ANQGSEA. This CDR3 has 17 amino acids. The CDR3 sequence is CSVVPSGGGDANYGYTF. CDR3 bases read: TGCAGCGTTGTGCCGAGTGGGGGCGGAGATGCTAACTATGGC.

Only a few counts were recorded for this clone. The read gets to within 3 residues of the CDR3 end, and the germline J gene fills in the rest. The rearrangement joins TRBV7-2 to TRBJ2-1; D call uncertain. Trimming shortened V by 3 bases and J by 7 bases, and 10 bases separated the two germline ends. Germline CDR1 is SGHTA and CDR2 is FQGNSA. The CDR3 totals 13 residues. The part of the CDR3 DNA that was read is TGTGCCAGCAGCTTGGCATCTCTGAATGAG. Amino acid sequence: CASSLASLNE. The full CDR3 sequence reads CASSLASLNEQFF.

This clone was counted many times. The CDR3 end lies 3 residues beyond the end of the read and is filled in from the germline J gene. V usage is TRBV5-1 and J usage is TRBJ1-1; D gene uncertain. CDR1 and CDR2 from the germline V gene are SGHRS and YFSETQ. This CDR3 has 14 amino acids. Deletions cut 4 bases from V and 5 bases from J, with 15 bases between. The CDR3: CASSPGMPRTEAFF. The CDR3 bases that were read are TGCGCCAGCAGCCCAGGAATGCCGAGAACTGAA.

This clone was seen ten or more times. The read falls 3 residues short of the CDR3 end, and the missing part is taken from the germline J gene. The genes are TRBV9 and TRBJ1-2, with D unresolved. The CDR3 consists of 13 residues. Germline assignment: CDR1 SGDLS and CDR2 YYNGEE. The CDR3 sequence is CASSVGGIRGYTF. The DNA read from the CDR3 is TGTGCCAGCAGCGTAGGTGGTATACGGGGC.